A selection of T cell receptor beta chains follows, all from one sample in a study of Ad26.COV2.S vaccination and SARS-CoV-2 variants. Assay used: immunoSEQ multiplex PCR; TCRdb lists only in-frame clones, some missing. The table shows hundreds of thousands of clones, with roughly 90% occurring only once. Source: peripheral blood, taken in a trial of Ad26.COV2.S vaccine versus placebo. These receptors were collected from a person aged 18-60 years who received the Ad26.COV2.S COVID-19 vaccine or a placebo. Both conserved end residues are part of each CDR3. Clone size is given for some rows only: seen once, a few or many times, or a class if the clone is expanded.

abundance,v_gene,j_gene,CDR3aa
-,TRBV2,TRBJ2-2,CASDRENTGELFF
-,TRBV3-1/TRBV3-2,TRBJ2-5,CASSQERETQYF
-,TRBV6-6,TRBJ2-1,CASRGRETSNEQFF
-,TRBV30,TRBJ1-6,CAWSDLSSYNSPLHF
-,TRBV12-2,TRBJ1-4,CASRFTPAGGATNEKLFF
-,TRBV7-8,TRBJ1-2,CASSPGTNYGYTF
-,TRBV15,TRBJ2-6,CATSRLKSTSSGANVLTF
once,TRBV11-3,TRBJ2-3,CASSRGTYTDTQYF
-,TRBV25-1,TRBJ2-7,CASSGTGGFHEQYF
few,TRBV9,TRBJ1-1,CASSPDLGRVNTEAFF